Listed below are T cell receptor beta chains from one sample, sequenced in a study of T cells expressing NK-cell markers. TCRdb reprocessed the 5' RACE reads, keeping one entry per CDR3 protein, no DNA. The listing contains approximately 150,000 distinct CDR3 sequences. The sample comprised blood T cells: a sorted CD56 or NKG2C T cell subset, CD4+ or CD8+ T cells, or bulk PBMC T cells (not recorded which). The receptors derive from a man between 18 and 35 years old in good health. Each CDR3 is given with its conserved first and last residue.

TRBV18	TRBJ1-3	CASSPPGSSSGNTIYF
TRBV20-1	TRBJ2-3	CSADTEDLTDTQYF
TRBV5-6	TRBJ2-7	CASSPTGLAYEQYF
TRBV4-1	TRBJ2-3	CASSQDQALAGGDTQYF
TRBV15	TRBJ2-4	CATSSSRGAKNIQYF
TRBV5-1	TRBJ2-1	CASSPGQGNSYNEQFF
TRBV28	TRBJ2-7	CASSLWGGLTYEQYF
TRBV21-1	TRBJ1-2	CASSKQRGNYGYTF
TRBV12-3/TRBV12-4	TRBJ2-7	CASSGGQGLRYVGNEQYF
TRBV20-1	TRBJ2-2	CSARWDYTGELFF
TRBV4-3	TRBJ2-7	CASSQDLAGVLSEQYF
TRBV7-6	TRBJ2-5	CASSIAGLPEETQYF
TRBV28	TRBJ2-7	CASSFMGLAATYEQYF
TRBV13	TRBJ2-7	CASSLGQRGEGYEQYF
TRBV29-1	TRBJ2-4	CSVGEVWARETENIQYF
TRBV23-1	TRBJ2-7	CASSPTGTEHYEQYF
TRBV19	TRBJ2-1	CASSIGDHQYNEQFF
TRBV5-1	TRBJ2-3	CASSLSSERSTDTQYF
TRBV12-3/TRBV12-4	TRBJ1-5	CASTIGLNQPHHF
TRBV27	TRBJ2-3	CASSEQREDGTDTQYF
TRBV12-3/TRBV12-4	TRBJ2-5	CASSLGLLDAETQYF
TRBV5-4	TRBJ2-7	CASSLEGQGSYEQYF
TRBV27	TRBJ1-2	CASSLYAGIVYGYTF
TRBV7-6	TRBJ1-6	CASRGGVGNSPLHF
TRBV12-3/TRBV12-4	TRBJ2-7	CASSPSGGSYEQYF
TRBV7-9	TRBJ1-1	CASSKRGILTEAFF
TRBV7-9	TRBJ2-2	CATLREGTGELFF
TRBV4-1	TRBJ2-5	CASSQGTETQETQYF
TRBV19	TRBJ1-1	CASAAGRTKAFF
TRBV7-9	TRBJ2-7	CASSSGTSPSSYEQYF
TRBV6-5	TRBJ1-1	CASSYGTGVTEAFF
TRBV5-6	TRBJ2-7	CASSLAVRASEQYF
TRBV29-1	TRBJ1-1	CSALGIFPEAFF
TRBV12-3/TRBV12-4	TRBJ2-1	CASTPGTSGYNEQFF
TRBV29-1	TRBJ2-7	CSVSSELAFTYEQYF
TRBV4-3	TRBJ2-1	CASSHLRLAGGTLHNEQFF
TRBV3-1	TRBJ2-3	CASSQGRWTDTQYF
TRBV7-7	TRBJ2-5	CASSLGNKGETQYF
TRBV4-1	TRBJ2-2	CASSQLTGLALGTGELFF
TRBV20-1	TRBJ2-2	CSARDRGRETGELFF
TRBV3-1	TRBJ2-1	CASSHVPGLDYLYNEQFF
TRBV4-1	TRBJ2-2	CASSPTAGELFF
TRBV5-1	TRBJ2-3	CASSLAGRGQSTDTQYF
TRBV27	TRBJ1-6	CASSLTGPEVKYSPLHF
TRBV29-1	TRBJ2-5	CSVEEALAGGQETQYF
TRBV30	TRBJ1-1	CASERNTEAFF
TRBV5-4	TRBJ2-1	CASSFPDEDNEQFF
TRBV20-1	TRBJ2-1	CSARSGISYNEQFF
TRBV10-3	TRBJ1-2	CAITESRRYGYTF
TRBV12-3/TRBV12-4	TRBJ2-1	CASSLAGIIYNEQFF
TRBV3-1	TRBJ2-5	CASSQDRDSLGGTQYF
TRBV5-4	TRBJ1-1	CASSSAIGMNTEAFF